This is a list of T cell receptor beta chains from one sample in a study of cytomegalovirus exposure and HLA in healthy donors. The protocol was immunoSEQ multiplex PCR, while the TCRdb copy is restricted to in-frame clones and leaves out a portion. Among about 130,000 clones listed, about four fifths were seen once. The material sequenced was PBMCs. Receptors originate from a woman in her thirties or forties in good health and CMV-seropositive. Both conserved end residues are part of each CDR3. A D gene is named only where the DNA matches it firmly. Rows give clone size only sometimes, using once, few, many, or a class for an expanded clone.

d_call: .
j_call: TRBJ2-5
clone_size: .
cdr3_length: 12
v_call: TRBV15
cdr3_nt: TGTGCCACCAGCAGAGATTCAGGGGATCAGTACTTC
cdr3_aa: CATSRDSGDQYF

d_call: TRBD1
j_call: TRBJ2-7
clone_size: .
cdr3_length: 15
v_call: TRBV7-2
cdr3_nt: TGTGCCAGCAGCTTAGGAGGGGACAGACCCTACGAGCAGTACTTC
cdr3_aa: CASSLGGDRPYEQYF

d_call: TRBD2
j_call: TRBJ2-2
clone_size: .
cdr3_length: 17
v_call: TRBV9
cdr3_nt: TGTGCCAGCAGCTCAACCCCACTAGCGGGAGCTACCGGGGAGCTGTTTTTT
cdr3_aa: CASSSTPLAGATGELFF

d_call: TRBD1
j_call: TRBJ2-7
clone_size: .
cdr3_length: 14
v_call: TRBV5-4
cdr3_nt: TGTGCCAGCAGCATGAACAGGGGGCCCTACGAGCAGTACTTC
cdr3_aa: CASSMNRGPYEQYF

d_call: .
j_call: TRBJ2-1
clone_size: few
cdr3_length: 15
v_call: TRBV19
cdr3_nt: TGTGCCAGTAGCCGGCCCCGGGACTCCTACAATGAGCAGTTCTTC
cdr3_aa: CASSRPRDSYNEQFF

d_call: .
j_call: TRBJ2-1
clone_size: .
cdr3_length: 16
v_call: TRBV4-2
cdr3_nt: TGTGCCAGCAGCCAAGACGTGCTTTTAAACAGCAATGAGCAGTTCTTC
cdr3_aa: CASSQDVLLNSNEQFF

d_call: TRBD2
j_call: TRBJ2-7
clone_size: .
cdr3_length: 16
v_call: TRBV5-4
cdr3_nt: TGTGCCAGCAGCTTGTATTCTAGCGGGGCACGCTACGAGCAGTACTTC
cdr3_aa: CASSLYSSGARYEQYF

d_call: TRBD2
j_call: TRBJ2-7
clone_size: once
cdr3_length: 17
v_call: TRBV7-2
cdr3_nt: TGTGCCAGCAGCCCCAGAGGACTAGCGGGAGGGCTGGGCGAGCAGTACTTC
cdr3_aa: CASSPRGLAGGLGEQYF

d_call: TRBD1
j_call: TRBJ1-2
clone_size: .
cdr3_length: 15
v_call: TRBV5-6
cdr3_nt: TGTGCCAGCAGACCGTACTACAGGGGATCCTATGGCTACACCTTC
cdr3_aa: CASRPYYRGSYGYTF

d_call: .
j_call: TRBJ1-2
clone_size: .
cdr3_length: 14
v_call: TRBV7-9
cdr3_nt: TGTGCCAGCAGCTTAGCTGCAGGGTTGGTCGGCTACACCTTC
cdr3_aa: CASSLAAGLVGYTF

d_call: .
j_call: TRBJ2-7
clone_size: .
cdr3_length: 14
v_call: TRBV12-1
cdr3_nt: TGTGCCAGCAGTCTCGGACTAGTAAATACCGAGCAGTACTTC
cdr3_aa: CASSLGLVNTEQYF

d_call: TRBD2
j_call: TRBJ2-1
clone_size: .
cdr3_length: 16
v_call: TRBV11-2
cdr3_nt: TGTGCCAGCAGCTTCGGTCTAGCGGGAGTCTCCAATGAGCAGTTCTTC
cdr3_aa: CASSFGLAGVSNEQFF

d_call: TRBD2
j_call: TRBJ2-5
clone_size: .
cdr3_length: 15
v_call: TRBV5-1
cdr3_nt: TGCGCCAGCAGCTTTCTAGCGGGAGGGCAAGAGACCCAGTACTTC
cdr3_aa: CASSFLAGGQETQYF

d_call: TRBD1
j_call: TRBJ1-2
clone_size: .
cdr3_length: 16
v_call: TRBV7-9
cdr3_nt: TGTTCCAGCAGCTTATTCGAGACAGGGGGCAACTATGGCTACACCTTC
cdr3_aa: CSSSLFETGGNYGYTF

d_call: .
j_call: TRBJ2-7
clone_size: .
cdr3_length: 14
v_call: TRBV6-4
cdr3_nt: TGTGCCAGCAGTCCGTCGGACAGCTCCTACGAGCAGTACTTC
cdr3_aa: CASSPSDSSYEQYF

d_call: TRBD1
j_call: TRBJ2-7
clone_size: .
cdr3_length: 13
v_call: TRBV28
cdr3_nt: TGTGCCAGCAGTTTGAGGGGGCCCTACGAGCAGTACTTC
cdr3_aa: CASSLRGPYEQYF

d_call: TRBD1
j_call: TRBJ2-2
clone_size: .
cdr3_length: 15
v_call: TRBV5-1
cdr3_nt: TGCGCCAGCAGCTTGACAGGGGGCGTGACCGGGGAGCTGTTTTTT
cdr3_aa: CASSLTGGVTGELFF

d_call: TRBD1
j_call: TRBJ1-5
clone_size: few
cdr3_length: 13
v_call: TRBV7-8
cdr3_nt: TGTGCCAGCAGCTTAGAAGAGGGGGCTCCCCAGCATTTT
cdr3_aa: CASSLEEGAPQHF

d_call: TRBD1
j_call: TRBJ1-5
clone_size: .
cdr3_length: 13
v_call: TRBV6-1
cdr3_nt: TGTGCCAGCAGGGGGACAGGGAATCAGCCCCAGCATTTT
cdr3_aa: CASRGTGNQPQHF

d_call: .
j_call: TRBJ2-7
clone_size: .
cdr3_length: 15
v_call: TRBV23-1
cdr3_nt: TGCGCCAGCAATCGATGGGGGGTCAAAGGGAGAGAGCAGTACTTC
cdr3_aa: CASNRWGVKGREQYF

d_call: TRBD1
j_call: TRBJ1-1
clone_size: .
cdr3_length: 15
v_call: TRBV7-9
cdr3_nt: TGTGCCAGCAGCTTAGGCGGCGCAGGGGGCACTGAAGCTTTCTTT
cdr3_aa: CASSLGGAGGTEAFF

d_call: .
j_call: TRBJ2-7
clone_size: .
cdr3_length: 13
v_call: TRBV6-5
cdr3_nt: TGTGCCAGCAGTTATGTCAGGGGCTACGAGCAGTACTTC
cdr3_aa: CASSYVRGYEQYF

d_call: TRBD1
j_call: TRBJ1-2
clone_size: .
cdr3_length: 14
v_call: TRBV27
cdr3_nt: TGTGCCAGCAGCCAGGGACAGGGGGACTATGGCTACACCTTC
cdr3_aa: CASSQGQGDYGYTF

d_call: .
j_call: TRBJ1-1
clone_size: few
cdr3_length: 12
v_call: TRBV19
cdr3_nt: TGTGCCAGTCAGACGGGGAACACTGAAGCTTTCTTT
cdr3_aa: CASQTGNTEAFF

d_call: TRBD1
j_call: TRBJ1-3
clone_size: .
cdr3_length: 15
v_call: TRBV6-5
cdr3_nt: TGTGCCAGCAGAAGACAGGGGGTGGAAGGAAACACCATATATTTT
cdr3_aa: CASRRQGVEGNTIYF

d_call: TRBD2
j_call: TRBJ2-1
clone_size: .
cdr3_length: 16
v_call: TRBV9
cdr3_nt: TGTGCCAGCAGCGTAGGGAGTAGCGGGATTACCAATGAGCAGTTCTTC
cdr3_aa: CASSVGSSGITNEQFF

d_call: .
j_call: TRBJ1-4
clone_size: .
cdr3_length: 12
v_call: TRBV9
cdr3_nt: TGTGCCAGCAGCCCGGGGGGGGGAAAACTGTTTTTT
cdr3_aa: CASSPGGGKLFF

d_call: TRBD1
j_call: TRBJ2-7
clone_size: few
cdr3_length: 14
v_call: TRBV11-2
cdr3_nt: TGTGCCAGCAGCCAGGGGACAGGGGCCTACGAGCAGTACTTC
cdr3_aa: CASSQGTGAYEQYF

d_call: .
j_call: TRBJ2-7
clone_size: .
cdr3_length: 11
v_call: TRBV5-6
cdr3_nt: TGTGCCAGCAGCACGGGGAGCGAGCAGTACTTC
cdr3_aa: CASSTGSEQYF

d_call: TRBD1
j_call: TRBJ1-2
clone_size: .
cdr3_length: 12
v_call: TRBV29-1
cdr3_nt: TGCAGCGTGCCGGGACAGGCCATGGGATACACCTTC
cdr3_aa: CSVPGQAMGYTF

d_call: TRBD2
j_call: TRBJ2-3
clone_size: .
cdr3_length: 12
v_call: TRBV2
cdr3_nt: TGTGCCAGCAGGCGGACTAGAGATACGCAGTATTTT
cdr3_aa: CASRRTRDTQYF

d_call: TRBD2
j_call: TRBJ2-1
clone_size: .
cdr3_length: 17
v_call: TRBV4-2
cdr3_nt: TGTGCCAGCAGCCGAGTAGCGGGAGGGCAATCCTACAATGAGCAGTTCTTC
cdr3_aa: CASSRVAGGQSYNEQFF

d_call: .
j_call: TRBJ1-1
clone_size: .
cdr3_length: 15
v_call: TRBV6-1
cdr3_nt: TGTGCCAGCAAGAGAGGCTGGGGCGGGAACACTGAAGCTTTCTTT
cdr3_aa: CASKRGWGGNTEAFF

d_call: TRBD2
j_call: TRBJ2-7
clone_size: once
cdr3_length: 13
v_call: TRBV14
cdr3_nt: TGTGCCAGCAGCCTAGTACGGGGGGGCGAGCAGTACTTC
cdr3_aa: CASSLVRGGEQYF

d_call: .
j_call: TRBJ1-2
clone_size: .
cdr3_length: 16
v_call: TRBV19
cdr3_nt: TGTGCCAGTAGTCTATCACGGACTAGTACTAATCGAGGCTACACCTTC
cdr3_aa: CASSLSRTSTNRGYTF

d_call: TRBD1
j_call: TRBJ2-4
clone_size: .
cdr3_length: 16
v_call: TRBV19
cdr3_nt: TGTGCCAGTAGGGGACAGGGGGCATTGTCCAAAAACATTCAGTACTTC
cdr3_aa: CASRGQGALSKNIQYF

d_call: .
j_call: TRBJ2-7
clone_size: few
cdr3_length: 18
v_call: TRBV11-2
cdr3_nt: TGTGCCAGCAGCTTACCTAGCGTCAATTTACGATTCTCCTACGAGCAGTACTTC
cdr3_aa: CASSLPSVNLRFSYEQYF

d_call: .
j_call: TRBJ1-1
clone_size: .
cdr3_length: 14
v_call: TRBV11-1
cdr3_nt: TGTGCCAGCAGCCCCGGAGGACTGAACACTGAAGCTTTCTTT
cdr3_aa: CASSPGGLNTEAFF

d_call: TRBD1
j_call: TRBJ1-2
clone_size: .
cdr3_length: 15
v_call: TRBV18
cdr3_nt: TGTGCCAGCTCACCTTCGACAGGGGGCAATTATGGCTACACCTTC
cdr3_aa: CASSPSTGGNYGYTF

d_call: TRBD1
j_call: TRBJ2-7
clone_size: .
cdr3_length: 13
v_call: TRBV5-4
cdr3_nt: TGTGCCAGCAGCTCACCCACAGGGGACGAGCAGTACTTC
cdr3_aa: CASSSPTGDEQYF

d_call: .
j_call: TRBJ2-7
clone_size: .
cdr3_length: 14
v_call: TRBV18
cdr3_nt: TGTGCCAGCTCACCCCTAGATGGCTCCTACGAGCAGTACTTC
cdr3_aa: CASSPLDGSYEQYF

d_call: .
j_call: TRBJ1-3
clone_size: .
cdr3_length: 15
v_call: TRBV7-2
cdr3_nt: TGTGCCAGCAGCACAGGGACGGGCTCTGGAAACACCATATATTTT
cdr3_aa: CASSTGTGSGNTIYF

d_call: .
j_call: TRBJ2-7
clone_size: .
cdr3_length: 12
v_call: TRBV10-3
cdr3_nt: TGTGCCATCAGGGACAGCCATGACGAGCAGTACTTC
cdr3_aa: CAIRDSHDEQYF

d_call: TRBD2
j_call: TRBJ2-1
clone_size: .
cdr3_length: 15
v_call: TRBV6-1
cdr3_nt: TGTGCCAGCAGTGACTCCAGCGGGGCCTACAATGAGCAGTTCTTC
cdr3_aa: CASSDSSGAYNEQFF

d_call: .
j_call: TRBJ2-2
clone_size: .
cdr3_length: 14
v_call: TRBV25-1
cdr3_nt: TGTGCCAGCAGAAAAGACTGGAACACCGGGGAGCTGTTTTTT
cdr3_aa: CASRKDWNTGELFF

d_call: TRBD2
j_call: TRBJ2-2
clone_size: .
cdr3_length: 16
v_call: TRBV7-6
cdr3_nt: TGTGCCAGCAGCTTAGCTATTAGCGGGAGGTCCGGGGAGCTGTTTTTT
cdr3_aa: CASSLAISGRSGELFF